This T cell receptor beta chain originates from a study of blood T cell repertoires in COVID-19. Across the whole study: T cells, B-cell-depleted T cells, or PBMCs provided the cDNA or gDNA that served as material.

This CDR3 has 13 residues. The ends lost 4 bases at V and 4 bases at J; junction bases unmatched: 3. Germline V gene sequence: CDR1 SGDLS, CDR2 YYNGEE. Only in-frame clones appear in the TCRdb table, and some are missing; sequencing was by immunoSEQ multiplex PCR. The sample holds over 300,000 clones, approximately 87% seen once. This TCR came from a woman aged 30 to 39 with acute COVID-19. The J gene is TRBJ2-3, the V gene TRBV9, with 7 nucleotides matching TRBD1. Material for sequencing was PBMCs or T cells enriched from blood (not recorded which). The CDR3 DNA follows: TGTGCCAGCAGCAGGGGGCGGGCAGATACGCAGTATTTT. Protein: CASSRGRADTQYF.